Listed below are T cell receptor beta chains from one sample, sequenced in a study of naive and memory T cell subsets. From the UMI-ligation and nested PCR reads, TCRdb called clonotypes with MiXCR, one entry per CDR3 protein. The sample records around 140,000 distinct CDR3 sequences, roughly a fifth being singletons. The sequencing input was naive CD8+ T cells from blood. Receptor source: a human donor in good health. CDR3s leave out the opening cysteine and the closing phenylalanine or tryptophan. Rows may omit the clone size; those that give it use once, few, many or a size class.

v_call,cdr3_length,clone_size,j_call,cdr3_aa
TRBV20-1,13,NA,TRBJ2-7,SARDVLAPTYEQY
TRBV7-9,12,NA,TRBJ2-7,ASSPKDRDYEQY
TRBV12-3/TRBV12-4,13,few,TRBJ2-5,ASSSRVSNQETQY
TRBV4-1,11,NA,TRBJ2-1,ASSQRSGTEQF
TRBV25-1,9,NA,TRBJ2-1,ASSFGQEGF
TRBV25-1,9,few,TRBJ2-1,ASSGEAEQF
TRBV29-1,11,few,TRBJ1-2,SVAPSGGYGYT
TRBV27,15,few,TRBJ2-3,ASSLTGLAGMGSTQY
TRBV25-1,11,NA,TRBJ1-2,ASSEPLKRSYT
TRBV5-1,13,NA,TRBJ2-7,ASSLTGSERYEQY
TRBV11-2,19,few,TRBJ2-3,ASSSSYETSGSLFRTDTQY
TRBV29-1,16,NA,TRBJ2-1,SVAGTSGTPGSYNEQF
TRBV27,13,NA,TRBJ2-7,ASSLWLAGGYEQY
TRBV28,14,NA,TRBJ1-1,ASSSRYEDRSTEAF
TRBV24-1,11,NA,TRBJ1-5,ATSGGGNQPQH
TRBV2,16,NA,TRBJ2-6,ASSEPGTGVSGANVLT
TRBV29-1,11,few,TRBJ2-7,SVEDSQGYEQY
TRBV4-1,15,NA,TRBJ1-2,ASSQVMVRGAGYGYT
TRBV12-3/TRBV12-4,11,NA,TRBJ1-2,ASTQSGNYGYT
TRBV11-2,12,NA,TRBJ1-5,ASSLGEPNQPQH
TRBV27,12,few,TRBJ1-2,ASSPLRANYGYT
TRBV4-1,13,NA,TRBJ2-5,ASSQGIGGQETQY
TRBV4-1,13,few,TRBJ2-1,ASSHLPDSNNEQF
TRBV28,15,NA,TRBJ1-1,ASSLLGQGEANTEAF
TRBV7-8,12,once,TRBJ2-7,ASSLPGRGYEQY
TRBV27,12,NA,TRBJ1-2,ASSFKGQGYGYT
TRBV4-1,12,few,TRBJ1-1,ASSPSSGNTEAF
TRBV27,13,NA,TRBJ2-3,ASRFVQGSPDTQY
TRBV28,14,NA,TRBJ1-5,ASSLAPRVSNQPQH
TRBV2,12,few,TRBJ1-1,ASSDYRVNTEAF
TRBV12-3/TRBV12-4,14,NA,TRBJ2-1,ASSRPQGSSYNEQF
TRBV28,12,NA,TRBJ2-7,ASSAEKQVSVQY
TRBV29-1,13,NA,TRBJ2-3,SVSGTGGSTDTQY
TRBV10-3,16,few,TRBJ2-2,AISEFRTGGMDTGELF
TRBV5-1,12,NA,TRBJ2-2,ASSLGINTGELF
TRBV19,12,NA,TRBJ2-1,ASSRGQGINEQF
TRBV15,12,NA,TRBJ2-7,ATSFGTGTYEQY
TRBV24-1,15,many,TRBJ2-1,ATSDPTTSGDYNEQF
TRBV6-1,15,NA,TRBJ2-1,ASSVVQGSFSYNEQF
TRBV15,12,few,TRBJ2-7,ATSRTGVGYEQY
TRBV5-4,16,NA,TRBJ2-1,ASSSGLAQTGPDNEQF